This T cell receptor beta chain emerged from a study of blood T cell repertoires in COVID-19. The CDR3 totals 15 residues. The V segment lost 6 bases and the J segment 1 base; nucleotides outside the gene matches: 8. Germline CDR1 reads SGHAT; CDR2 reads FQNNGV. The method was immunoSEQ multiplex PCR; TCRdb's version includes in-frame clones alone and lacks a portion of them. This table holds fewer than 200,000 clones, around 84% found once. This clonotype was obtained from a woman in her twenties or thirties who had been exposed to COVID-19. Material: PBMCs or T cells enriched from blood (not recorded which). V gene TRBV11-2 combines with J gene TRBJ2-7; 8 nucleotides align to TRBD1. The chain's CDR3 is CASRGQGFGSYEQYF. CDR3 nucleotides: TGTGCCAGCAGAGGACAGGGTTTTGGATCCTACGAGCAGTACTTC.